This TCR beta chain was observed in a study of neurological immune-mediated disorders (dated by TCRdb to between 2019 and 2020). Regarding the study in general: Peripheral blood TCR-beta repertoires from patients with HTLV-I-associated myelopathy (HAM/TSP), patients with multiple sclerosis, and healthy controls were compared in the study using UMI-based sequencing. Alongside PBMC samples, the set of some 97 TCR-beta libraries contained longitudinal samples, technical triplicates, and paired CD4+ and CD8+ T-cell subsets that had been sorted. Longitudinal HAM/TSP donors and healthy donors each had 3 time-points at intervals of roughly 3-45 months. The cohort included some 70 subjects: 14 with HAM/TSP, some 35 with multiple sclerosis, and around 20 healthy controls.

cDNA was synthesized by template-switch 5'RACE using a primer carrying a 10-nucleotide random unique molecular identifier by which each TCR transcript was tagged. Each sequencing run produced over 200 million TCR-beta sequences covering 15-18 subjects. The RNeasy kit was used to extract total RNA. TCR-beta VDJ regions were amplified with primers for the TCR constant region and the 5'RACE anchor, using the KAPA Real-time Library Amplification kit. A first PCR added sample indexes and Illumina adaptors, and a second PCR then raised library yield. The roughly 650 bp TCR product was size-selected on a 2% E-gel SizeSelection system after Ampure bead purification. Before pooling, library quality was assessed on a Bioanalyzer, concentration was determined with Qubit, and library quantification was performed with the Kapa Library Quantification kit. Paired-end 2 x 150 bp sequencing of the libraries was performed on an Illumina HiSeq 2500. To increase sequence diversity, roughly 24-32% phiX was spiked into each library pool. Processing in the source paper ran as follows. The UMI-based MiGEC pipeline processed quality-filtered reads and removed over 75% of raw TCR sequences during error correction. VDJ genes were aligned to IMGT germline references, and clonotypes were defined by unique CDR3 amino acid sequence plus V-J genes. Clonal expansion, Shannon diversity and CDR3 relatedness (CalcPairwiseDistances, ClusterSamples) were evaluated with VDJtools, and phylogenetic trees were built with CLCbio workbench. Expanded clones were defined as having at least 8 unique UMIs, based on coefficient-of-variation modelling across technical triplicates. The public sequencing data were trimmed at Q25 with fastp and processed into clonotypes with MiXCR by TCRdb, which kept only in-frame beta chains. Entries are consolidated by CDR3 protein sequence, retaining the most common genes and DNA. The authors' filters were not applied to this entry. The sample table holds 81,000 or so distinct CDR3 sequences, of which 13% were seen once. Around 5% of the sample belongs to the ten largest clones.

This clonotype was seen repeatedly, ten times or more. The antigen this receptor binds is unknown. Base qualities are not recorded, but no much larger clone differs from it by a single base. Study-wide findings and limitations: Expanded clones from different subjects shared no identical CDR3 amino acid sequences, which suggests that TCR-beta repertoires were private in all groups. TCR clonal expansion was greatest in HAM/TSP patients and smallest in MS patients, who ranked below even healthy controls.

What this sample's time point label stands for: longitudinal time-point 2. Unsorted PBMC libraries were generated from 2 million PBMCs stored in RNAlater at -80 °C until RNA extraction. Peripheral blood was subjected to Ficoll-Hypaque density gradient centrifugation to isolate PBMCs, which were then cryopreserved in liquid nitrogen. Trimming takes 5 bases off V and 3 bases off J; junction bases not matched to a gene: 17. CDR1 and CDR2, per the germline V gene (reference sequence), are SGHAT and FQDESV. The CDR3 sequence holds 18 residues, the cysteine and phenylalanine included. The sequence is cut down to CDR3 DNA, 54 bases in frame from base 1.

The origin of this receptor is a female donor with HTLV-1-associated myelopathy (HAM/TSP). The chain is assembled from TRBV11-1 and TRBJ2-3; 7 central nucleotides agree with TRBD1. What was sequenced was PBMCs. Read as DNA, the sequence is TGTGCCAGCAGCCGCCGCAAACAGGGGACAAAGGCGACAGATACGCAGTATTTT. The encoded protein is CASSRRKQGTKATDTQYF.